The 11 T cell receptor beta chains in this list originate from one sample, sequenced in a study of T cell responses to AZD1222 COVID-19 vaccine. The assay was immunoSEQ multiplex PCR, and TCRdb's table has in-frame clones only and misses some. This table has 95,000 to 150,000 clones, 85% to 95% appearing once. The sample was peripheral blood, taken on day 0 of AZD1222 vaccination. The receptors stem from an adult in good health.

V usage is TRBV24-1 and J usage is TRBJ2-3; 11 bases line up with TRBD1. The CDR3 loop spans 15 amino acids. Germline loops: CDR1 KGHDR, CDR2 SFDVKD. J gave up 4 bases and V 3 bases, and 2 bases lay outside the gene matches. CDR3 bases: TGTGCCACCAGTGATCCGGGACAGGGGGCAGATACGCAGTATTTT. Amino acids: CATSDPGQGADTQYF.

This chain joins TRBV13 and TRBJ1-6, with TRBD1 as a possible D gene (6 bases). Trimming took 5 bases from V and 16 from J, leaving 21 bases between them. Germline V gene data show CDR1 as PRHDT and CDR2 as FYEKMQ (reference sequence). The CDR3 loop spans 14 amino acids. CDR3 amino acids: CASSKRKSGQTLHF. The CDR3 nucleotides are TGTGCCAGCAGCAAAAGGAAGTCAGGACAGACGCTCCACTTT.

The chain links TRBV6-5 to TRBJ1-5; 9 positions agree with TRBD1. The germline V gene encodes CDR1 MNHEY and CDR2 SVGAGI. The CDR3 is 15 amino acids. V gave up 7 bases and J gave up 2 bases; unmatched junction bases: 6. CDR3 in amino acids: CASNGDRDGNQPQHF. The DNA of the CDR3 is TGTGCCAGCAACGGGGACAGGGATGGCAATCAGCCCCAGCATTTT.

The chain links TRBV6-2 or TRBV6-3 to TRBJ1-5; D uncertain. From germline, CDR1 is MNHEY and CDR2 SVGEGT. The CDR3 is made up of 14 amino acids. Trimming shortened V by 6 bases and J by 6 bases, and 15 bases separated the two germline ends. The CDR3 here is CASSRGQVSQPQHF. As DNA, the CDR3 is TGTGCCAGCAGCCGTGGCCAGGTGAGTCAGCCCCAGCATTTT.

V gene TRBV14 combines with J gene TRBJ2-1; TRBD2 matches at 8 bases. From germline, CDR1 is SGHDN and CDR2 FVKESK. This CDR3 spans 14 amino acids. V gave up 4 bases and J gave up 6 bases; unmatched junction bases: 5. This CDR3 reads CASSPGTSFNEQFF. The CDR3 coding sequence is TGTGCCAGCAGCCCGGGGACTAGTTTCAATGAGCAGTTCTTC.

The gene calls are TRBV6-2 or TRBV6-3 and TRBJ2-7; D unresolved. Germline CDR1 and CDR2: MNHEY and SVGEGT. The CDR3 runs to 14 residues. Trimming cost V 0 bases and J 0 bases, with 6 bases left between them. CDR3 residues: CASSYSDTSYEQYV. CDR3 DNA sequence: TGTGCCAGCAGTTACTCAGACACCTCCTACGAGCAGTACGTC.

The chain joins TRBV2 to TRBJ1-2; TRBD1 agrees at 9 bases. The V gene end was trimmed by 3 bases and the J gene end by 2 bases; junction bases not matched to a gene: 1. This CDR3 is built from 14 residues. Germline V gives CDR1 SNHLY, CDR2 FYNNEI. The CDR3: CASSDTGGNYGYTF. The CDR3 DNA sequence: TGTGCCAGCAGTGATACAGGGGGCAACTATGGCTACACCTTC.

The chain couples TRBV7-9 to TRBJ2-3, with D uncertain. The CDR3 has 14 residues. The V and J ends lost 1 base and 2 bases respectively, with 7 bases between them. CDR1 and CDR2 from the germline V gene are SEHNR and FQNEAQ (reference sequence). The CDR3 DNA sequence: TGTGCCAGCAGCTTAGATTACGCCACAGATACGCAGTATTTT. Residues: CASSLDYATDTQYF.

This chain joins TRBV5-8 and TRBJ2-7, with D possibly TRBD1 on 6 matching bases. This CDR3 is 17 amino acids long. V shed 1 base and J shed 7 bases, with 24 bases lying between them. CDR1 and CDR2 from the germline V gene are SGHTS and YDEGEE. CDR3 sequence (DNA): TGTGCCAGCAGCTTGCCCTGGGGTAAGGCAGGGGCCAGGGAGCAGTACTTC. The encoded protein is CASSLPWGKAGAREQYF.

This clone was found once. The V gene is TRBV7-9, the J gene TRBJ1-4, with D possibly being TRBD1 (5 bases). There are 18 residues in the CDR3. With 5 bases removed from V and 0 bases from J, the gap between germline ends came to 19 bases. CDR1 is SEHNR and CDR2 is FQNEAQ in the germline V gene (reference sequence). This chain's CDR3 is CASSPQGGRTATNEKLFF. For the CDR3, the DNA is TGTGCCAGCAGCCCCCAGGGAGGGCGGACTGCAACTAATGAAAAACTGTTTTTT.

This CDR3 reads CASSEQANYGYTF. CDR3 in DNA: TGTGCCAGCAGTGAACAGGCTAACTATGGCTACACCTTC. The chain joins TRBV2 to TRBJ1-2; D is unclear. The CDR3 spans 13 residues. The ends were cut back, 2 bases at V and 0 bases at J, with 4 bases in the middle. Germline CDR1 and CDR2: SNHLY and FYNNEI.